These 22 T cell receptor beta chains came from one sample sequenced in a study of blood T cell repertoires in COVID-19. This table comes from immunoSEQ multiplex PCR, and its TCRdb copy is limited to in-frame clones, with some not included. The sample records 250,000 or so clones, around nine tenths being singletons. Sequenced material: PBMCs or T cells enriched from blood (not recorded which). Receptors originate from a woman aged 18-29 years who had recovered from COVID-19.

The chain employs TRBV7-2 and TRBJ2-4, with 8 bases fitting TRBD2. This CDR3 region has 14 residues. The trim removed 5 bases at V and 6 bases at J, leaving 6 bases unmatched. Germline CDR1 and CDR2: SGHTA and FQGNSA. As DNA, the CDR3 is TGTGCCAGCAGCCCAGCGGGAGACGTAAACATTCAGTACTTC. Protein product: CASSPAGDVNIQYF.

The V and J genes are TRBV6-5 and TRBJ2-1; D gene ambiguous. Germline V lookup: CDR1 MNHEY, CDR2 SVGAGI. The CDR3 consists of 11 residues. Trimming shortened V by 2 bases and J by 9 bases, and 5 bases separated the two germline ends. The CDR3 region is CASSYLAEQFF. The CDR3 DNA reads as TGTGCCAGCAGTTACCTGGCTGAGCAGTTCTTC.

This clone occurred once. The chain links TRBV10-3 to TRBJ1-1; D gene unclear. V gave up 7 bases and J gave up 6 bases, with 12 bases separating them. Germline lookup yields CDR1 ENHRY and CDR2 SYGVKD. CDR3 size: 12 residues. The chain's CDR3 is CAIKPPQAEAFF. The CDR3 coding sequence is TGTGCCATCAAACCGCCCCAGGCTGAAGCTTTCTTT.

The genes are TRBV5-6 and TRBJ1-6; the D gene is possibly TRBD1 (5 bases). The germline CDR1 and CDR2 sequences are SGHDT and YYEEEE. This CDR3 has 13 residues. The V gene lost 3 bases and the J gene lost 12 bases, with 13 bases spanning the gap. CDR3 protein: CASSSKAGLPLHF. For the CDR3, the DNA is TGTGCCAGCAGCTCAAAGGCAGGGTTACCCCTCCACTTT.

The CDR3 region is CASSTTFSGNTIYF. The CDR3 DNA sequence: TGTGCCAGCAGCACTACTTTCTCTGGAAACACCATATATTTT. The chain carries TRBV5-6 and TRBJ1-3; D is ambiguous. The CDR3 is made up of 14 amino acids. Between the trimmed V and J ends, which lost 4 bases and 0 bases, there was a span of 8 bases. Germline lookup yields CDR1 SGHDT and CDR2 YYEEEE.

The CDR3 nucleotides read TGCAGCGTTGGACAGGGATTAGCTGAAGCTTTCTTT. Amino acids: CSVGQGLAEAFF. The V gene is TRBV29-1, the J gene TRBJ1-1; 7 bases agree with TRBD1. With V trimmed by 4 bases and J by 6 bases, 5 bases remained unmatched. The germline V gene has CDR1 SQVTM and CDR2 ANQGSEA. The CDR3 extends over 12 amino acids.

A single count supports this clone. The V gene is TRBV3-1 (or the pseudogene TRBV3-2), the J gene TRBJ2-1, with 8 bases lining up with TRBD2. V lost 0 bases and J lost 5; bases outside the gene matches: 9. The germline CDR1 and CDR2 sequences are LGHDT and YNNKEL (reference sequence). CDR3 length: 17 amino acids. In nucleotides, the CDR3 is TGTGCCAGCAGCCAAGATCTGTCGACAGCGGGAGACAATGAGCAGTTCTTC. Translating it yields CASSQDLSTAGDNEQFF.

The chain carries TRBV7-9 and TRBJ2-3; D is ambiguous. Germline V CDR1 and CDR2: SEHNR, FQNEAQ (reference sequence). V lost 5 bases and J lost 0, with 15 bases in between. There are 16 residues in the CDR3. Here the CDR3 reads CASSLGYGLSTDTQYF. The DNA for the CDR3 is TGTGCCAGCAGCCTAGGGTACGGTTTAAGCACAGATACGCAGTATTTT.

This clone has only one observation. The CDR3 nucleotides read TGCGCCAGCAGCTTGGCCACAGGGGCCGCATCCCTTAGCACAGATACGCAGTATTTT. It encodes CASSLATGAASLSTDTQYF. The V call is TRBV5-1, the J call TRBJ2-3; 7 nucleotides line up with TRBD1. J lost 0 bases, V lost 0 bases, and 13 bases had no gene match. The CDR3 is 19 residues long. Germline-derived CDR1 and CDR2 are SGHRS and YFSETQ.

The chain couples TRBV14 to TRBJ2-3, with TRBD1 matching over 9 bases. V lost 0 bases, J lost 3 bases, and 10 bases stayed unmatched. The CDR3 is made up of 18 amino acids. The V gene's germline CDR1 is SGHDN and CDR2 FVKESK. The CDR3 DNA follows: TGTGCCAGCAGCCAAGATCGTTTCGGGACAGGGCTGACAGATACGCAGTATTTT. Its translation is CASSQDRFGTGLTDTQYF.

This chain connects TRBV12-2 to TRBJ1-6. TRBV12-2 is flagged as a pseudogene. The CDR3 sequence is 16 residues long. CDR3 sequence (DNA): TGTGCAAGTCGCTTAGCCCCGGGTGTCGGCAATTCACCCCTCCACTTT. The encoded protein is CASRLAPGVGNSPLHF.

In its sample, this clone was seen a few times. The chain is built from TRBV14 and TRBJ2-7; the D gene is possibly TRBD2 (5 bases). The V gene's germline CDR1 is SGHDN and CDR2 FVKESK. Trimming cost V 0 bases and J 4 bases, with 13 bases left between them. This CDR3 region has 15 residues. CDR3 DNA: TGTGCCAGCAGCCAAGATGGCGGGTATAGTTACGAGCAGTACTTC. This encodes CASSQDGGYSYEQYF. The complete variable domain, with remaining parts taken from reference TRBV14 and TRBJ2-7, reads EAGVTQFPSHSVIEKGQTVTLRCDPISGHDNLYWYRRVMGKEIKFLLHFVKESKQDESGMPNNRFLAERTGGTYSTLKVQPAELEDSGVYFCASSQDGGYSYEQYFGPGTRLTVT.

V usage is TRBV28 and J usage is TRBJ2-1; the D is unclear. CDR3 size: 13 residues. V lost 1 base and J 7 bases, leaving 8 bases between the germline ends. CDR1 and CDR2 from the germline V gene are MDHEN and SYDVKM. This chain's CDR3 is CASSLSYKNEQFF. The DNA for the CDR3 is TGTGCCAGCAGTTTATCCTATAAGAATGAGCAGTTCTTC.

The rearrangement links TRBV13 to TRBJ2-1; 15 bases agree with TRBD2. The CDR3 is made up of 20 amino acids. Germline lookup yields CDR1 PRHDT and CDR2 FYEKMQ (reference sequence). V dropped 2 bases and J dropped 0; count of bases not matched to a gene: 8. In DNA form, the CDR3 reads TGTGCCAGCAGCTTAACCGGAGGACTAGCGGGGGGGAGCTCCTACAATGAGCAGTTCTTC. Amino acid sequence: CASSLTGGLAGGSSYNEQFF.

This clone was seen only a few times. CDR3 nucleotides: TGTGCCAGCAGCTTAATAGCGGGGGGACGCCAAGAGACCCAGTACTTC. It specifies CASSLIAGGRQETQYF. The chain carries TRBV7-2 and TRBJ2-5; 10 bases map to TRBD2. V lost 2 bases and J lost 1; bases outside the gene matches: 4. Germline-derived CDR1 and CDR2 are SGHTA and FQGNSA. The CDR3 length is 16 residues.

CDR3 residues: CASSVGSGGNSYEQYF. The DNA for the CDR3 is TGTGCCAGCAGCGTAGGATCAGGGGGCAACTCCTACGAGCAGTACTTC. The rearrangement uses TRBV9 and TRBJ2-7; 8 nucleotides match TRBD1. J lost 0 bases, V lost 0 bases, and 5 bases had no gene match. Germline CDR1 and CDR2: SGDLS and YYNGEE. The CDR3 totals 16 residues.

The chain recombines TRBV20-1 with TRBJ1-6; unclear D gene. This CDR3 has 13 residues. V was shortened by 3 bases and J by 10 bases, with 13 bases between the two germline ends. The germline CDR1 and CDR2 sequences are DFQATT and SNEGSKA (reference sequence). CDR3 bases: TGCAGTGCTAGTTTGGCAGATCAATCACCCCTCCACTTT. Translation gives CSASLADQSPLHF.

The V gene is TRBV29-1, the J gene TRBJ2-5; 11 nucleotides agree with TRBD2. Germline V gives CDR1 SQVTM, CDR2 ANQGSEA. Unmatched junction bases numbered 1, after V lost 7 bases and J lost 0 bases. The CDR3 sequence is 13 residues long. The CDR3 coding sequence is TGCAGCGCGGGACTAGCGGACCAAGAGACCCAGTACTTC. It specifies CSAGLADQETQYF.

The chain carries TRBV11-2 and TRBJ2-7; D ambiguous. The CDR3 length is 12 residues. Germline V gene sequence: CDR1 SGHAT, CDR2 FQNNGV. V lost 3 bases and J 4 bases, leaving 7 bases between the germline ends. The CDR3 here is CASSFYEYEQYF. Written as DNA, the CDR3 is TGTGCCAGCAGCTTTTATGAGTACGAGCAGTACTTC.

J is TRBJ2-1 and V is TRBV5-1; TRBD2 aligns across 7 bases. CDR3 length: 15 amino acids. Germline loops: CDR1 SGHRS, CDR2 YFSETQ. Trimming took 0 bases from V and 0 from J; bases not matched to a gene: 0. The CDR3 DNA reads TGCGCCAGCAGCTTGGGCGGGGGCTCCTACAATGAGCAGTTCTTC. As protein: CASSLGGGSYNEQFF.

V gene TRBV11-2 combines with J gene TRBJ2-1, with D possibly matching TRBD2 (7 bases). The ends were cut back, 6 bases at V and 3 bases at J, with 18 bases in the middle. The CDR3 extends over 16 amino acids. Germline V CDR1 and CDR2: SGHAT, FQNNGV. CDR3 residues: CASSPGWGGGYNEQFF. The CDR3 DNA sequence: TGTGCCAGCAGTCCTGGGTGGGGGGGCGGCTACAATGAGCAGTTCTTC.

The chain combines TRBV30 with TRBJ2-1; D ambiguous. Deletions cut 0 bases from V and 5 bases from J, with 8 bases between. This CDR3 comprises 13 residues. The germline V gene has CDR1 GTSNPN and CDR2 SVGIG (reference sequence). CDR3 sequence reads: CAWSVDRDNEQFF. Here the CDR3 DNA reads TGTGCCTGGAGTGTTGATCGAGACAATGAGCAGTTCTTC.